This T cell receptor (beta chain) was found in a study of shared clonotypes between healthy human individuals (dated by TCRdb to the early 2020s). Turning to the overall study: The cohort included a few men and a couple of women between 18 and 49 years of age. Blood TCR repertoires of roughly five healthy adults were deeply sequenced to estimate repertoire size and the extent of clonotype sharing between individuals. To increase sequencing depth and limit assay-specific biases, different laboratories used diverse techniques to prepare libraries and sequence TCR repertoires. Per donor, three plates each were used for CD4 naive and CD4 memory, two for CD8 naive, and one for CD8 memory. Leukapheresis yielded between about 0.85 and 10 billion PBMCs per donor. Points the paper makes about the study in general: Larger estimated clonotype richness was generally found for naive subsets than for memory subsets. The small number of donors limited the genetic and exposure-history diversity represented. When several donors were compared, the shared fraction of clonotypes was about 5% for naive CD4, over 3% for naive CD8, 2% to 2.5% for memory CD4, and about 0.36% for memory CD8. Rarefaction of sorted-subset datasets indicated incomplete sequencing despite the large sequencing depth. Sampling was limited to blood, and TCR repertoires in tissue likely differ from TCR repertoires in blood. Based on pairwise subsampling, the degree of clonotype sharing among donors was expected to be affected by sequencing depth. Higher generation probabilities were observed for clonotypes shared by all four sorted-subset donors than for non-shared clonotypes.

On this clone: Its antigen is unknown. No base quality values were provided; no much bigger clone lies one nucleotide off.

TCR CDR3 regions were amplified from genomic DNA by multiplex PCR using the deep immunoSEQ assay. For each cell subset, the extracted genomic DNA was distributed evenly across all wells of several immunoSEQ 96-well plates, and each plate served as one replicate. For sorted subsets, each replicate PCR was loaded with approximately 0.2 ug genomic DNA, equivalent to about 33,000 T cell genomes. Purified libraries were quantified with a Qubit 3.0 fluorometer, sized on a Bioanalyzer 2100, and re-quantified with the KAPA Library Quantification kit. Every immunoSEQ 96-well plate was sequenced on a dedicated single-read 150-cycle Illumina NextSeq 550 flow cell. In the source study's methods: Because the immunoSEQ output included only junctional sequences and no quality scores, the filtering could not be the same as the filtering used for full-length reads. Sequences were annotated with PyIR, a Python wrapper for IgBLAST v1.9, using IMGT germline references to assign V/J genes and CDR3. Reads were filtered out if the reads had weak V/J assignments (E-value above 1e-6), no CDR3, stop codons, out-of-frame junctions, or ambiguous translated residues. V3J clonotypes were defined as sequences sharing an identical inferred V gene, J gene, and CDR3 amino acid sequence. To compute the percentage overlap between repertoires, the number of shared unique clonotypes was divided by the size of the smaller repertoire. Three approaches were used to assess repertoire richness: RTK rarefaction, the Chao1 estimator, and Recon v2.1 estimates of unobserved clonotypes. OLGA was used to compute generation probabilities for all TCRbeta clonotypes that the gDNA method yielded from a few donors. TCRdb stores this immuneACCESS table with in-frame sequences only. Part of the clones is absent; in the studies checked, under half of the shortfall reflects unresolved V genes, and no reason is known for the rest. V, J and clone size are taken as reported in that table, and D and trimming were inferred from the DNA itself. The sample profile shows roughly 700,000 clones; about 90% of them were found once. The ten largest clonotypes hold 30% to 35% of the sample.

The germline V gene gives CDR1 as MNHEY and CDR2 as SVGAGI. The CDR3 contains 15 residues, cysteine and phenylalanine counted. Only the CDR3 part of the read is kept: 45 bases, read in frame from the first base. V is cut by 6 bases and J by 2 bases, and the space between the germline ends is 13 bases. Healthy HIV-negative adults with no recently reported acute infections or vaccinations were included as donors. Every donor was a Caucasian adult residing in Nashville, Tennessee, USA. CD8 memory samples consisted of magnetically selected CD45RO+ cells combined with CCR7-negative CD45RA+ effector memory (TemRA) cells. Blood was obtained by leukapheresis, after which PBMCs were separated by Ficoll-Histopaque density gradient centrifugation and cryopreserved in liquid nitrogen vapor phase. Analytical flow cytometry was used to check the purity and quantity of each magnetically sorted T cell population. Genomic DNA was isolated from every sorted fraction and measured by UV absorbance on a Nanodrop 2000c.

Sequencing used memory CD8+ T cells from PBMCs. This sample's cell subset or site label indicates: CD45RO+ cells pooled with CCR7-negative TemRA cells. The receptor was isolated from a man aged 18 to 35 in good health. Some clones in this sample may be carry-over from other donors' samples. Recombination linked TRBV6-5 to TRBJ2-2; matching of 5 bases hints at TRBD1 as the D gene. The CDR3 reads as follows: CASRVDTTNTGELFF. The base sequence is TGTGCCAGCAGGGTGGACACCACTAACACCGGGGAGCTGTTTTTT.